The text below deals with one T cell receptor (beta chain). Its antigen is currently unknown. The germline V gene encodes CDR1 SGDLS and CDR2 YYNGEE. The length of the CDR3 is 15 residues. The V gene lost 3 bases and the J gene lost 0 bases, with 9 bases spanning the gap. The PCR used 60 Vbeta and 13 Jbeta primers. The assay was immunoSEQ multiplex PCR, and TCRdb's table has in-frame clones only and misses some. The data contain around 120,000 clones, around three quarters of them singletons. The entry originates in a study of cytomegalovirus exposure and HLA in healthy donors. Study information: Early released data had tens of millions of unique TCRs, all coming from HLA-typed donors. Findings of the study overall: Versus the roughly 670-donor mean, an Asian-associated ancestry cluster reportedly showed fewer N-insertions in a later analysis. The investigators catalogued some 150 TCR beta chains as cytomegalovirus-associated.

The rearrangement links TRBV9 to TRBJ1-4; D uncertain. The clonotype originates from a woman in her fifties or sixties in good health and CMV-seropositive. The sequenced sample was PBMCs. The CDR3 region is CASSGGLPTNEKLFF. In DNA, the CDR3 is TGTGCCAGCAGCGGCGGCCTCCCAACTAATGAAAAACTGTTTTTT. The full variable domain, in which reference TRBV9 and TRBJ1-4 provide the parts outside the CDR3, is DSGVTQTPKHLITATGQRVTLRCSPRSGDLSVYWYQQSLDQGLQFLIQYYNGEERAKGNILERFSAQQFPDLHSELNLSSLELGDSALYFCASSGGLPTNEKLFFGSGTQLSVL.